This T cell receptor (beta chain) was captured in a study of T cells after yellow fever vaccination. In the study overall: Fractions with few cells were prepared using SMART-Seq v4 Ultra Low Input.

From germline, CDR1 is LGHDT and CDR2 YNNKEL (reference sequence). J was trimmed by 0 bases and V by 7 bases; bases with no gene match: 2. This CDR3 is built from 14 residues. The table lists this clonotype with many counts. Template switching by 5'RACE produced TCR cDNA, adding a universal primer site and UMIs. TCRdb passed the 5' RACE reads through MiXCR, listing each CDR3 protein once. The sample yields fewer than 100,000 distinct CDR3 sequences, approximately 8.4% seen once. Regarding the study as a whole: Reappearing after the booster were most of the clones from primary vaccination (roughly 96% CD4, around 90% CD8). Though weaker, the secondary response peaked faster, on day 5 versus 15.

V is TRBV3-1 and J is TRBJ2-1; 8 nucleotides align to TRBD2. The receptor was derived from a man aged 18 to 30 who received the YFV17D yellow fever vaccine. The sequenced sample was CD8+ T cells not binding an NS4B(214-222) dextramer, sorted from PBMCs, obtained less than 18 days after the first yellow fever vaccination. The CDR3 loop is CASNSGASYNEQFF. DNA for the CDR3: TGTGCCAGCAATAGCGGGGCCTCCTACAATGAGCAGTTCTTC.